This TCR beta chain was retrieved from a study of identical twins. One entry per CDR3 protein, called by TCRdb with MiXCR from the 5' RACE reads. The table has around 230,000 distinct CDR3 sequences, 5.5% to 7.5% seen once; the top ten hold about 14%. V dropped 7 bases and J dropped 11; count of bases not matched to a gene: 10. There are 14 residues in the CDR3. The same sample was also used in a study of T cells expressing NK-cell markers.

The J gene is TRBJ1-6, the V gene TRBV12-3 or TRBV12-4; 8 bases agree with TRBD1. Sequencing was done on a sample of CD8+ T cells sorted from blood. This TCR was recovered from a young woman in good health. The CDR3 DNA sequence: TGTGCCAGCAAGCCGGGACAGGTCGGGGCACCCCTCCACTTT. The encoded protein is CASKPGQVGAPLHF.